Below are 29 T cell receptor beta chains sequenced from a single sample in a study of identical twins. From the 5' RACE reads, TCRdb called clonotypes with MiXCR, one entry per CDR3 protein. The repertoire holds approximately 470,000 distinct CDR3 sequences, with over 12% as singletons. This sample also appeared in a second study, on yellow fever vaccine responses in identical twins.

Sequencing was carried out using CD4+ T cells sorted from blood. The receptors shown here come from a young woman in good health.

This chain connects TRBV7-2 to TRBJ2-1, with D hard to call. Between the trimmed V and J ends, which lost 5 bases and 0 bases, there was a span of 17 bases. The CDR3 length is 17 residues. Germline V gene data show CDR1 as SGHTA and CDR2 as FQGNSA. The CDR3 region is CASSRRNGGSSYNEQFF. In DNA, the CDR3 is TGTGCCAGCAGCAGGCGGAACGGCGGAAGCTCCTACAATGAGCAGTTCTTC.

There are a few counts of this clonotype. The gene calls are TRBV7-9 and TRBJ2-3, with 7 bases lining up with TRBD1. V trimming: 5 bases; J trimming: 5 bases; junction bases outside the gene matches: 10. Germline assignment: CDR1 SEHNR and CDR2 FQNEAQ (reference sequence). The CDR3 has 15 amino acids. The CDR3 loop is CASSLKPSGGDTQYF. The CDR3 DNA is TGTGCCAGCAGCCTCAAACCCTCAGGGGGAGATACGCAGTATTTT. Combining the CDR3 with reference TRBV7-9 and TRBJ2-3 gives the whole variable domain DTGVSQNPRHKITKRGQNVTFRCDPISEHNRLYWYRQTLGQGPEFLTYFQNEAQLEKSRLLSDRFSAERPKGSFSTLEIQRTEQGDSAMYLCASSLKPSGGDTQYFGPGTRLTVL.

The V gene is TRBV28, the J gene TRBJ2-5; TRBD1 matches 7 bases. This CDR3 is built from 15 residues. Germline V gene lookup returns CDR1 MDHEN and CDR2 SYDVKM. The junction had 7 bases not matched to a gene; V was cut back by 4 bases and J by 2 bases. CDR3 residues: CASSSGTDTQETQYF. The DNA of the CDR3 is TGTGCCAGCAGTTCCGGGACAGATACTCAAGAGACCCAGTACTTC.

In this sample, this clonotype turned up a few times. The chain employs TRBV4-3 and TRBJ2-3; TRBD1 aligns across 8 bases. The CDR3 length is 15 residues. Unmatched junction bases numbered 7, after V lost 4 bases and J lost 4 bases. Germline V lookup: CDR1 LGHNA, CDR2 YSLEER. The CDR3 here is CASSPRTGQSDTQYF. The CDR3 coding sequence is TGCGCCAGCAGCCCCCGGACAGGGCAGTCAGATACGCAGTATTTT.

This clonotype was counted only a few times. The rearrangement joins TRBV12-3 or TRBV12-4 to TRBJ2-7, with D perhaps TRBD1 (6 bases). V was clipped by 5 bases and J by 6 bases, with 20 bases between them. There are 15 residues in the CDR3. The CDR3 sequence: CASSPHRPGVFEQYF. CDR3 sequence (DNA): TGTGCCAGCAGTCCTCATAGGCCAGGGGTTTTCGAGCAGTACTTC.

This clonotype has only a few counts. J is TRBJ2-3 and V is TRBV7-2; D unclear. Germline V gene lookup returns CDR1 SGHTA and CDR2 FQGNSA. V lost 2 bases and J 0 bases, leaving 9 bases between the germline ends. This CDR3 has 15 amino acids. The CDR3 protein is CASSLYAKSTDTQYF. CDR3 nucleotides: TGTGCCAGCAGCTTATATGCGAAAAGCACAGATACGCAGTATTTT.

This clonotype has just a few counts. This chain links TRBV6-2 or TRBV6-3 with TRBJ2-3; D is unclear. This CDR3 has 13 amino acids. V shed 4 bases and J shed 6 bases, with 11 bases lying between them. The germline V gene has CDR1 MNHEY and CDR2 SVGEGT. The CDR3, as DNA: TGTGCCAGCAGTTTCGCGCGATGGGATACGCAGTATTTT. This sequence encodes CASSFARWDTQYF.

This clonotype was counted at least ten times. This rearrangement joins TRBV5-1 to TRBJ2-5, with TRBD1 matching 7 bases. Per the germline V gene, CDR1 is SGHRS and CDR2 is YFSETQ. CDR3 length equals 14 residues. With 0 bases clipped from V and 6 bases from J, the junction kept 5 bases outside the gene matches. CDR3 sequence: CASSLEGAQKTQYF. DNA of the CDR3: TGCGCCAGCAGCTTGGAGGGGGCCCAGAAGACCCAGTACTTC.

The genes are TRBV20-1 and TRBJ2-1; unclear D gene. The ends were cut back, 6 bases at V and 0 bases at J, with 12 bases in the middle. Germline V gene data show CDR1 as DFQATT and CDR2 as SNEGSKA (reference sequence). This CDR3 has 14 amino acids. This CDR3 reads CSAPLRTSYNEQFF. The CDR3 nucleotides read TGCAGTGCACCCCTTCGGACCTCCTACAATGAGCAGTTCTTC.

This chain joins TRBV5-4 and TRBJ2-7; no definite D call. The CDR3 runs to 14 residues. Deletions cut 4 bases from V and 5 bases from J, with 16 bases between. Germline V gene data show CDR1 as SGHNT and CDR2 as YYREEE (reference sequence). The CDR3 DNA follows: TGTGCCAGCAGCCAGATGGGTCAAAGCGACGAGCAGTACTTC. Translating gives CASSQMGQSDEQYF.

CDR3 nucleotides: TGCGCCAGCAGTCAGTGGGGACAGGCGCTCACCTACGAGCAGTACTTC. As protein: CASSQWGQALTYEQYF. V and J are TRBV23-1 and TRBJ2-7, with 8 positions matching TRBD1. TRBV23-1 is an ORF, with its function uncertain. Unmatched junction bases numbered 9, after V lost 3 bases and J lost 2 bases. CDR3 length: 16 amino acids.

The table lists this clonotype with a few counts. V is TRBV20-1 and J is TRBJ2-2; 10 nucleotides align to TRBD1. CDR3 length: 16 amino acids. The junction had 7 bases not matched to a gene; V was cut back by 0 bases and J by 6 bases. Germline V lookup: CDR1 DFQATT, CDR2 SNEGSKA (reference sequence). CDR3 region: CSARDPRQGAAGELFF. As DNA, the CDR3 is TGCAGTGCTAGAGATCCGAGACAGGGGGCAGCCGGGGAGCTGTTTTTT.

The chain combines TRBV20-1 with TRBJ2-1; 11 nucleotides match TRBD2. V shed 2 bases and J 4 bases; nucleotides not matched to a gene: 7. The germline V gene encodes CDR1 DFQATT and CDR2 SNEGSKA (reference sequence). The CDR3 length is 16 residues. The CDR3: CSARSRASGRYNEQFF. In DNA form, the CDR3 reads TGCAGTGCTAGATCCCGGGCTAGCGGGAGGTACAATGAGCAGTTCTTC.

This clonotype was counted ten times or more. The chain is built from TRBV2 and TRBJ2-7; 7 nucleotides line up with TRBD1. J was trimmed by 4 bases and V by 5 bases; bases with no gene match: 11. This CDR3 is 15 amino acids long. The germline V gene encodes CDR1 SNHLY and CDR2 FYNNEI. CDR3 nucleotides: TGTGCCAGCAGTCGCCGACAGGGAAACGAGTACGAGCAGTACTTC. Protein product: CASSRRQGNEYEQYF.

This clonotype was seen only a few times. The chain links TRBV18 to TRBJ2-1; D is perhaps TRBD2 (6 bases). This CDR3 is built from 15 residues. With 5 bases removed from V and 2 bases from J, the gap between germline ends came to 13 bases. The germline CDR1 and CDR2 sequences are KGHSH and LQKENI. CDR3 amino acids: CASSGGSGTYNEQFF. CDR3 DNA: TGTGCCAGCTCAGGGGGGAGTGGGACCTACAATGAGCAGTTCTTC.

This clonotype showed up just a few times. The rearrangement uses TRBV28 and TRBJ2-4, with a weak D call TRBD2 (6 bases). V lost 2 bases and J 2 bases, leaving 10 bases between the germline ends. Germline V gene sequence: CDR1 MDHEN, CDR2 SYDVKM. The CDR3 sequence is 15 residues long. The CDR3 reads CASSLEAGPKNIQYF. In nucleotides, the CDR3 is TGTGCCAGCAGTTTAGAGGCGGGGCCCAAAAACATTCAGTACTTC. Using reference TRBV28 and TRBJ2-4 for the parts outside the CDR3, the full variable domain is DVKVTQSSRYLVKRTGEKVFLECVQDMDHENMFWYRQDPGLGLRLIYFSYDVKMKEKGDIPEGYSVSREKKERFSLILESASTNQTSMYLCASSLEAGPKNIQYFGAGTRLSVL.

This clonotype has a handful of counts. The rearrangement joins TRBV12-3 or TRBV12-4 to TRBJ2-1; D remains unclear. Trimming took 8 bases from V and 3 from J, leaving 8 bases between them. The CDR3 extends over 12 amino acids. The DNA of the CDR3 is TGTGCCAGCCATAACAGCTACAATGAGCAGTTCTTC. Its protein is CASHNSYNEQFF.

V and J are TRBV11-2 and TRBJ2-4; D is perhaps TRBD1 (6 bases). The CDR3 runs to 17 residues. Germline V gives CDR1 SGHAT, CDR2 FQNNGV. Trimming removed 3 bases at V and 3 bases at J, with 18 bases between. The CDR3: CASSFAAGGAGKNIQYF. CDR3 nucleotides: TGTGCCAGCAGCTTTGCCGCTGGGGGCGCCGGCAAAAACATTCAGTACTTC.

The chain couples TRBV5-1 to TRBJ1-2, with 10 bases that match TRBD1. The CDR3 length is 17 residues. Germline V gene data show CDR1 as SGHRS and CDR2 as YFSETQ. Trimming took 4 bases from V and 1 from J; bases not matched to a gene: 10. CDR3 nucleotides: TGCGCCAGCAGCCCCACCGCGACAGGGGGCCGTAACTATGGCTACACCTTC. This translates into CASSPTATGGRNYGYTF.

This clonotype has at least ten counts. The chain couples TRBV11-2 to TRBJ1-2, with D unresolved. V shed 4 bases and J shed 6 bases, with 24 bases lying between them. The CDR3 is made up of 17 amino acids. Per germline, CDR1 SGHAT and CDR2 FQNNGV. The CDR3 DNA is TGTGCCAGCAGCTCAGAGGCGCCGACTCTGGCCCTTCATGGCTACACCTTC. Residues: CASSSEAPTLALHGYTF.

The V and J genes are TRBV20-1 and TRBJ2-1; a possible D gene is TRBD2 (5 bases). CDR1 and CDR2 (germline): DFQATT, SNEGSKA (reference sequence). Trimming stripped 1 base from V and 8 bases from J, with 12 bases between. The CDR3 runs 13 residues. CDR3 sequence: CSARGLAKDEQFF. CDR3 nucleotide sequence: TGCAGTGCTAGAGGGCTAGCTAAAGATGAGCAGTTCTTC.

This chain uses TRBV7-2 with TRBJ2-1, with 8 bases that match TRBD2. There are 14 residues in the CDR3. Per germline, CDR1 SGHTA and CDR2 FQGNSA. The V and J ends lost 6 bases and 4 bases, in that order; junction bases with no gene match: 5. This CDR3 is CASRGGLGYNEQFF. The CDR3, as DNA: TGTGCCAGCAGAGGGGGACTAGGATACAATGAGCAGTTCTTC.

This clonotype was observed a handful of times. This chain links TRBV7-6 with TRBJ2-3, with a tentative D call TRBD2 (6 bases). The CDR3 extends over 13 amino acids. CDR1 is SGHVS and CDR2 is FNYEAQ in the germline V gene. The germline V and J ends were trimmed by 5 bases and 6 bases, with 12 bases remaining between them. For the CDR3, the DNA is TGTGCCAGCAGCCTGGGACTCCAGGATACGCAGTATTTT. It is translated as CASSLGLQDTQYF.

The V and J genes are TRBV28 and TRBJ2-3; TRBD1 agrees at 10 bases. Germline CDR1 is MDHEN and CDR2 is SYDVKM. With V trimmed by 4 bases and J by 5 bases, 9 bases remained unmatched. The CDR3 has 16 residues. CDR3 DNA sequence: TGTGCCAGCAGTTCCTCCGGGACAGGGGAACAAGATACGCAGTATTTT. Translated: CASSSSGTGEQDTQYF. Supplemented by reference TRBV28 and TRBJ2-3, the full variable domain reads DVKVTQSSRYLVKRTGEKVFLECVQDMDHENMFWYRQDPGLGLRLIYFSYDVKMKEKGDIPEGYSVSREKKERFSLILESASTNQTSMYLCASSSSGTGEQDTQYFGPGTRLTVL.

The rearrangement links TRBV7-2 to TRBJ2-5, with D maybe TRBD1 (5 bases). Germline values: CDR1 SGHTA, CDR2 FQGNSA. This CDR3 is built from 14 residues. Trimming shortened V by 0 bases and J by 9 bases, and 14 bases separated the two germline ends. The CDR3 protein is CASSLAGLAGSQYF. The CDR3 region has the DNA TGTGCCAGCAGCTTAGCGGGCCTGGCAGGGTCCCAGTACTTC.

This clonotype was seen a few times. The rearrangement uses TRBV9 and TRBJ2-7; tentatively, D is TRBD1 or TRBD2 (5 bases each). V was pared by 0 bases and J by 5 bases, with 15 bases between. CDR3 size: 15 residues. Germline CDR1 and CDR2: SGDLS and YYNGEE. The CDR3 DNA is TGTGCCAGCAGCGTAGCGGGGCTCGGGCGGAACGAGCAGTACTTC. This encodes CASSVAGLGRNEQYF.

The chain couples TRBV27 to TRBJ2-6, with TRBD1 matching over 10 bases. The CDR3 is made up of 17 amino acids. CDR1 and CDR2 from the germline V gene are MNHEY and SMNVEV (reference sequence). V gave up 5 bases and J gave up 4 bases; unmatched junction bases: 8. The CDR3 loop is CASSRDRGPLGANVLTF. The CDR3 DNA reads TGTGCCAGCAGTAGGGACAGGGGTCCCCTCGGGGCCAACGTCCTGACTTTC.

This clonotype was seen many times. The chain is built from TRBV12-3 or TRBV12-4 and TRBJ2-5; D may be TRBD1 or TRBD2 (5 bases each). V lost 5 bases and J 5 bases, leaving 15 bases between the germline ends. This CDR3 region has 14 residues. The CDR3 region has the DNA TGTGCCAGCAGTATCGACGAGGGGTTCGAGACCCAGTACTTC. Its protein is CASSIDEGFETQYF.

This clonotype was counted ten times or more. The rearrangement uses TRBV12-3 or TRBV12-4 and TRBJ2-1; weak D call: TRBD1 (6 bases). V lost 4 bases and J 4 bases, leaving 20 bases between the germline ends. The CDR3 loop spans 17 amino acids. CDR3 in amino acids: CASSSSGMGATYNEQFF. In DNA, the CDR3 is TGTGCCAGCAGTTCCTCTGGGATGGGGGCCACATACAATGAGCAGTTCTTC.